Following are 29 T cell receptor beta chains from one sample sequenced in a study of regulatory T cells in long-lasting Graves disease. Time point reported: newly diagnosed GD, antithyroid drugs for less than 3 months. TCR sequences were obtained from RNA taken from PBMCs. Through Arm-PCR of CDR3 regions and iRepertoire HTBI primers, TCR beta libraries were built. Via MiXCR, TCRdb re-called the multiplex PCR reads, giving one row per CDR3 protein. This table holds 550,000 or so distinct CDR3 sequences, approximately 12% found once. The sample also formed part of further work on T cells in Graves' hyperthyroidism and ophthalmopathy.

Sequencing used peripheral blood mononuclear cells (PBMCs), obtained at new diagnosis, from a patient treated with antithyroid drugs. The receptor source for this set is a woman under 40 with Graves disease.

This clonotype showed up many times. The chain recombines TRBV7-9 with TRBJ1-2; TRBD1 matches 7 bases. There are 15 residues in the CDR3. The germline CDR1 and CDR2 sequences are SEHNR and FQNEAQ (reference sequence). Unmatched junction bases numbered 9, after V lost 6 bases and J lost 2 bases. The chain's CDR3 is CASRITGTANYGYTF. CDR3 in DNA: TGTGCCAGCAGGATCACCGGGACAGCCAACTATGGCTACACCTTC. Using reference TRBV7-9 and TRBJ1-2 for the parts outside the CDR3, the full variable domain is DTGVSQNPRHKITKRGQNVTFRCDPISEHNRLYWYRQTLGQGPEFLTYFQNEAQLEKSRLLSDRFSAERPKGSFSTLEIQRTEQGDSAMYLCASRITGTANYGYTFGSGTRLTVV.

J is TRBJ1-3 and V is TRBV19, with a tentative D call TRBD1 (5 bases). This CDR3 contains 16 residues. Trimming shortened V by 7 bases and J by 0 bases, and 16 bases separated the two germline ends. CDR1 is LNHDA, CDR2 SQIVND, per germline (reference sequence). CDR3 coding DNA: TGTGCCAGTACCCCGGGGCCCTCACTCTCTGGAAACACCATATATTTT. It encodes CASTPGPSLSGNTIYF.

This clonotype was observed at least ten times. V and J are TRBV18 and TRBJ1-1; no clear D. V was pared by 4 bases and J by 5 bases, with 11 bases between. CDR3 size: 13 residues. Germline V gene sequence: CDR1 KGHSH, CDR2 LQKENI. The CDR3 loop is CASSLQTQTEAFF. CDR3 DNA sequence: TGTGCCAGCTCACTTCAAACCCAAACTGAAGCTTTCTTT.

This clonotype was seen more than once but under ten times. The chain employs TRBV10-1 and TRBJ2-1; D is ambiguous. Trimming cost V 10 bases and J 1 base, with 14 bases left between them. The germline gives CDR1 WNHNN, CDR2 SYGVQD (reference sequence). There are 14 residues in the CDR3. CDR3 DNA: TGCGCCATCACGTGCGTCTTATCCTACAATGAGCAGTTCTTC. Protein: CAITCVLSYNEQFF.

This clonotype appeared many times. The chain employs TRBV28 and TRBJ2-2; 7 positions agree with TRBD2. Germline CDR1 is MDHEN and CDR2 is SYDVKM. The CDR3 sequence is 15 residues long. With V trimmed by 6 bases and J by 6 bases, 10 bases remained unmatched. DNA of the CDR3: TGTGCCAGCAGCCTTCCCTTAACTAGCGCCGGGGAGCTGTTTTTT. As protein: CASSLPLTSAGELFF.

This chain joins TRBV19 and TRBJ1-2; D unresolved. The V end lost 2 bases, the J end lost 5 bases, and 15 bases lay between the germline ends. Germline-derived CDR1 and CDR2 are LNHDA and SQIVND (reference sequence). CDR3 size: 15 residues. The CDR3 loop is CASSIKPARWYGYTF. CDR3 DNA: TGTGCCAGTAGTATAAAGCCCGCCAGGTGGTATGGCTACACCTTC.

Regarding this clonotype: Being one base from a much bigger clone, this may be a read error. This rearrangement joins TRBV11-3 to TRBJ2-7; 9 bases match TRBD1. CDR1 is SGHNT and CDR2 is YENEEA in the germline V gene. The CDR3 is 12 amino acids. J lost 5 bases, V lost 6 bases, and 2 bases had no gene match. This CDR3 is CASRQGAHEQYF. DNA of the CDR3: TGTGCCAGCAGACAGGGGGCCCACGAGCAGTACTTC.

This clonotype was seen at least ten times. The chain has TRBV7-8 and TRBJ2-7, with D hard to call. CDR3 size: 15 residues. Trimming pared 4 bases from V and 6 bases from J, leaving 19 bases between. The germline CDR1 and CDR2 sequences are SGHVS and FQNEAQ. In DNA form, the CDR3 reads TGTGCCAGCAGCTCCGACGGAAGACGCGCTAGCGAGCAGTACTTC. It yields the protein CASSSDGRRASEQYF.

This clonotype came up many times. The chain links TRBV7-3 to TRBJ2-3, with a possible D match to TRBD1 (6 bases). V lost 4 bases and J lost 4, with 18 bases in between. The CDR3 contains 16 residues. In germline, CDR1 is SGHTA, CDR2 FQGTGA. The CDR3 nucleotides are TGTGCCAGCAGCTGGCAGGGGCGGAGAGGGCCAGATACGCAGTATTTT. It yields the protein CASSWQGRRGPDTQYF.

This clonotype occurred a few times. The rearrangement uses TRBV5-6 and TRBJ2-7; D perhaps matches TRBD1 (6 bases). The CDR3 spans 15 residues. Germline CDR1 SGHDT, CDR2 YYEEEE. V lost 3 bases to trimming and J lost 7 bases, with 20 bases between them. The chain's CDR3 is CASSWPGTPYQEQYF. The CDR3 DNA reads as TGTGCCAGCAGCTGGCCCGGGACACCTTATCAAGAGCAGTACTTC.

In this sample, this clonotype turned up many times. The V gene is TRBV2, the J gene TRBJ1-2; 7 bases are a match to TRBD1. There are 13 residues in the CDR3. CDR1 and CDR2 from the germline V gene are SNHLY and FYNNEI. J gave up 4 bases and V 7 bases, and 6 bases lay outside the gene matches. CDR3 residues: CASKLGTAYGYTF. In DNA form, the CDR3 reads TGTGCCAGCAAGTTGGGGACAGCCTATGGCTACACCTTC.

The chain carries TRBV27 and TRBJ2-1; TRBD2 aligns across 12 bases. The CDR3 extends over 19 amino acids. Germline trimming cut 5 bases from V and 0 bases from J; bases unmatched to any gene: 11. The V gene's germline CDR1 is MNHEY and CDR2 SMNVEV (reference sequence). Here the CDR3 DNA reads TGTGCCAGCAGTCCCCGACTAGCGGGAGCCCTGAGCTCCTACAATGAGCAGTTCTTC. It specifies CASSPRLAGALSSYNEQFF.

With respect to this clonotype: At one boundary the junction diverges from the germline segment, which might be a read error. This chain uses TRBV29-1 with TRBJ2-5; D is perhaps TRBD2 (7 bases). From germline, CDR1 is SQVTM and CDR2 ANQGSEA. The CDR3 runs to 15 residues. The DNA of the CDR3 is TGCAGCGTTAGACGGTCGGGGGGCATGCAAGAGACCCAGTGCTTC. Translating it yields CSVRRSGGMQETQCF.

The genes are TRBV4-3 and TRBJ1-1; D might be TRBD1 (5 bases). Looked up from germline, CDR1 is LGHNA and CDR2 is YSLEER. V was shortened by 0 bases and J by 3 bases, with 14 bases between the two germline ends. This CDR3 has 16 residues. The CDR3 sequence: CASSQDSQGRDTEAFF. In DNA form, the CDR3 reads TGCGCCAGCAGCCAAGATTCCCAGGGAAGGGACACTGAAGCTTTCTTT.

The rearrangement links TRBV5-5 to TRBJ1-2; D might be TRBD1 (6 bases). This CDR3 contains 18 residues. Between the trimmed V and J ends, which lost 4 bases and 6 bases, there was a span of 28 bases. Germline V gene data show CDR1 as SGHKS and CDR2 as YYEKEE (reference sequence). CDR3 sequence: CASSLNPYMTGGTDGYTF. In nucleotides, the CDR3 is TGTGCCAGCAGCCTAAACCCATATATGACAGGAGGAACGGATGGCTACACCTTC.

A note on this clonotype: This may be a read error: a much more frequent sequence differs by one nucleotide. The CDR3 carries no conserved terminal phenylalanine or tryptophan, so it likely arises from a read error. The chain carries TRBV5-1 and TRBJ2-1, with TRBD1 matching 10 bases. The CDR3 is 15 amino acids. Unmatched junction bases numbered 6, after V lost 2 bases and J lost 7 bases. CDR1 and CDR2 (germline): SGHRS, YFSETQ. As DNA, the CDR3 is TGCGCCAGCAGCTTCCGGGACAGGGGTTTTAATGAGCAGTTCTCC. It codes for CASSFRDRGFNEQFS.

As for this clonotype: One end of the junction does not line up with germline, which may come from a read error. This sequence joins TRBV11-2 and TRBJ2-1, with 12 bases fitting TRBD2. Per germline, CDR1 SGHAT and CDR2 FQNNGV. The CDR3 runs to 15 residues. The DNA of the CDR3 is TGTGCCAGCAGCTTTCAACTAGCGGGAGGCAATGAGCAGTCCTTC. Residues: CASSFQLAGGNEQSF.

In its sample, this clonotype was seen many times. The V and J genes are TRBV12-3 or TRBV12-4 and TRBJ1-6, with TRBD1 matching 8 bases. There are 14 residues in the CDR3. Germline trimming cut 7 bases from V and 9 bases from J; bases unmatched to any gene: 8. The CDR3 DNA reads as TGTGCCAGCACCCTAACAGGGGGATCTTCACCCCTCCACTTT. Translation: CASTLTGGSSPLHF.

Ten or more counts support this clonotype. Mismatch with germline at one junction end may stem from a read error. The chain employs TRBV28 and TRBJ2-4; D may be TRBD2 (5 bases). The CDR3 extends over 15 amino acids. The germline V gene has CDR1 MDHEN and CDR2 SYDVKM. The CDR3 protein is CASRLWGDGRNIQYF. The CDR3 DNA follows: TGTGCCAGCAGGTTATGGGGAGACGGGCGAAACATTCAGTACTTC.

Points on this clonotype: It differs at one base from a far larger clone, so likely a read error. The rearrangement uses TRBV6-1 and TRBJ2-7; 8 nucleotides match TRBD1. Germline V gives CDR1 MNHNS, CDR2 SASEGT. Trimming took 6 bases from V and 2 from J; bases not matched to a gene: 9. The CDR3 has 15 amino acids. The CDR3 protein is CASSSPGQATYEQYF. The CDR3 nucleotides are TGTGCCAGCAGCTCACCGGGACAGGCCACCTACGAGCAGTACTTC.

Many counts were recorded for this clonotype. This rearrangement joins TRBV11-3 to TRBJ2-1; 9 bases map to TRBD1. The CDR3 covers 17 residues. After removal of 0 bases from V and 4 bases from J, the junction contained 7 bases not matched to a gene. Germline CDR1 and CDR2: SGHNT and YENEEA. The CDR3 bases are TGTGCCAGCAGCTTAGATTTCGGACAGGGGAAATACAATGAGCAGTTCTTC. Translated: CASSLDFGQGKYNEQFF.

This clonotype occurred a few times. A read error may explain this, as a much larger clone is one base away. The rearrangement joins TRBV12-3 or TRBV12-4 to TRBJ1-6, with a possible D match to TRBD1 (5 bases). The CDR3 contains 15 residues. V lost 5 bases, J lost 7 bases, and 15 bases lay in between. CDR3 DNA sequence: TGTGCCAGCAGTCCCAGAACAGGCCTGAATTCACCCCTCCACTTT. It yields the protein CASSPRTGLNSPLHF.

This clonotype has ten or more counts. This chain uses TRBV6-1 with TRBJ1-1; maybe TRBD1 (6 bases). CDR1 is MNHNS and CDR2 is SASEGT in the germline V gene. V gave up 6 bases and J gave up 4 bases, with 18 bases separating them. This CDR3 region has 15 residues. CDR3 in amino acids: CASRIFVGGGTEAFF. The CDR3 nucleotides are TGTGCCAGCAGAATATTCGTTGGGGGCGGCACTGAAGCTTTCTTT.

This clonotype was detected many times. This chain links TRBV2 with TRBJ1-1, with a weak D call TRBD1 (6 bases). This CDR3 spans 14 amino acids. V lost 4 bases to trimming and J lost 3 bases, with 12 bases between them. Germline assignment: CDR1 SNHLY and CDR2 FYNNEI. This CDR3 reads CASSGRGSDTEAFF. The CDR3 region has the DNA TGTGCCAGCAGTGGTAGGGGGTCGGACACTGAAGCTTTCTTT.

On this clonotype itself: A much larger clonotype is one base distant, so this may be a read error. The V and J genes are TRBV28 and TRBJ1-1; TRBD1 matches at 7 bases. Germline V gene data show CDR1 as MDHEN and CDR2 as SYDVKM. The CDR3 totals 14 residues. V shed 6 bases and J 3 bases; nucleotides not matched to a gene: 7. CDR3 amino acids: CASRPGQADTEAFF. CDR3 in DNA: TGTGCCAGCAGACCCGGACAGGCGGACACTGAAGCTTTCTTT.

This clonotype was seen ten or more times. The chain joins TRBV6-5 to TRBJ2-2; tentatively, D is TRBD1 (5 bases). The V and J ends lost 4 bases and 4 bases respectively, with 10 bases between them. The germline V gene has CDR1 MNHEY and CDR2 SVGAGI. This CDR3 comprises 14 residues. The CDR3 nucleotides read TGTGCCAGCAGTTTCCAGGGAATCACCGGGGAGCTGTTTTTT. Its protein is CASSFQGITGELFF.

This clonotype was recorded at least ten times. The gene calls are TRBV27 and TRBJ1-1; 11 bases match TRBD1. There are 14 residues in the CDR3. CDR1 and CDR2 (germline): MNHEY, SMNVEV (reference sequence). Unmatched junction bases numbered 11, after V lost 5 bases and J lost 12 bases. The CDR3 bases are TGTGCCAGCAGTGTTACCGGGACAGGGGGATCGACTTTCTTT. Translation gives CASSVTGTGGSTFF.

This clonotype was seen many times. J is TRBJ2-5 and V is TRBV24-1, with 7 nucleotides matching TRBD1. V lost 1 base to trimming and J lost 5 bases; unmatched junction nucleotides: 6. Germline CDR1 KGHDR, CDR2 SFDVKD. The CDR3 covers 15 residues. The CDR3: CATSDFETGLETQYF. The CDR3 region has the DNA TGTGCCACCAGTGATTTCGAGACAGGGCTGGAGACCCAGTACTTC.

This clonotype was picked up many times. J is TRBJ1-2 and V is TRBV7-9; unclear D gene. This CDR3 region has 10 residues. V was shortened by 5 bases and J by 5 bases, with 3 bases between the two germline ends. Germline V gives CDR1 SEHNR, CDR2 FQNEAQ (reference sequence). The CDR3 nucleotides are TGTGCCAGCAGCCCGTATGGCTACACCTTC. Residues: CASSPYGYTF.